This T cell receptor beta chain is drawn from a study of Tregs in tolerant kidney transplant recipients. Turning to this clone: Its antigen remains unidentified.

Findings of the study overall: In tolerant patients, donor-specific Tregs outgrew total Tregs, suggesting antigen-driven expansion.

Here immunoSEQ multiplex PCR was the method, and the copy in TCRdb shows in-frame clones only, minus some. The table includes tens of thousands of clones, around 87% detected once. Recipients received nonmyeloablative bone marrow transplants from related graft donors, with transient mixed chimerism. The V gene's germline CDR1 is MGHDK and CDR2 SYGVNS. CDR3 length: 15 residues. The material was CD4+ T cells from blood (PBMCs), obtained 6 months after the transplant. This clonotype originated in a human patient who received a combined kidney and bone marrow transplant. The graft donor may be the source of some T cells. V usage is TRBV25-1 and J usage is TRBJ2-3; 14 positions agree with TRBD2. CDR3 bases: TGTGCTCCGGGACTAGCGGGAGTGAATACAGATACGCAGTATTTT. Encoded protein: CAPGLAGVNTDTQYF.